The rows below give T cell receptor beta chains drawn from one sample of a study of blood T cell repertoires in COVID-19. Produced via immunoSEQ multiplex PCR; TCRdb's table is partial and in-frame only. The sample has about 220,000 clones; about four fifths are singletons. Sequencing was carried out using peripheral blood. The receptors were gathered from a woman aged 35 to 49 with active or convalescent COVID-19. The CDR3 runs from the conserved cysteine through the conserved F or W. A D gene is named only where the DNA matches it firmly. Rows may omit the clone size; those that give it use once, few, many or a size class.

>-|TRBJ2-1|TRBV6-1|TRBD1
TGTGCCAGCAGTGAAAGAGAGTCGGCGGGACAGGGTTATGAGCAGTTCTTC
CASSERESAGQGYEQFF
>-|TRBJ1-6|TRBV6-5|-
TGTGCCAGCACGGCGGTAACGAATTCACCCCTCCACTTT
CASTAVTNSPLHF
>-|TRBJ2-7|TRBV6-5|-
TGTGCCAGCAGTAAAACGGGAGTGTCCTACGAGCAGTACTTC
CASSKTGVSYEQYF
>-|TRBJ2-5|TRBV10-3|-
TGTGCCATCGGGGTGGGGGGATTGCAAGAGACCCAGTACTTC
CAIGVGGLQETQYF
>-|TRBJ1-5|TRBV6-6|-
TGTGCCAGCAGTGAGGACAGAACGCGGCATTTT
CASSEDRTRHF
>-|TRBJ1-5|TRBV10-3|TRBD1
TGTGCCATCAGCCGACAGGGGGCGCCGAATCAGCCCCAGCATTTT
CAISRQGAPNQPQHF
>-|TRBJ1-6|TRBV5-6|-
TGTGCCAGCAGCTTCCGGGGGGCGGCTTCACCCCTCCACTTT
CASSFRGAASPLHF
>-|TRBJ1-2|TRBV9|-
TGTGCCAGCAGCGTAGACTTAGGGGATGGCTACACCTTC
CASSVDLGDGYTF
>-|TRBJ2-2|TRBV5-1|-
TGCGCCAGCAGCCACCCCCGGGACACCGGGGAGCTGTTTTTT
CASSHPRDTGELFF
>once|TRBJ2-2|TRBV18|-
TGTGCCAGCTCACCATATAATCCCGGCGGCGGGGAGCTGTTTTTT
CASSPYNPGGGELFF
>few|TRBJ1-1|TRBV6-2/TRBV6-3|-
TGTGCCAGCAGTTACTACAATAAAGCTTTCTTT
CASSYYNKAFF
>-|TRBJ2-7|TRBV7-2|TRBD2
TGTGCCAGCAGCTCAGGACTAGCGGGGTACGAGCAGTACTTC
CASSSGLAGYEQYF
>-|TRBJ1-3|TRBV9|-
TGTGCCAGCAGCGTAGGGGGGCGAGGTGCCGGAAACACCATATATTTT
CASSVGGRGAGNTIYF
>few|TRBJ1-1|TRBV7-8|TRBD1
TGTGCCAGCAGCCTAGACAGGGTAATGACTGAAGCTTTCTTT
CASSLDRVMTEAFF
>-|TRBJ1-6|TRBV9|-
TGTGCCAGCCAAACAGGGCGAGGATATAATTCACCCCTCCACTTT
CASQTGRGYNSPLHF
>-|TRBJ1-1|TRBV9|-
TGTGCCAGCAGCGTAGGTCGGGGGGCAGCTGGCACTGAAGCTTTCTTT
CASSVGRGAAGTEAFF
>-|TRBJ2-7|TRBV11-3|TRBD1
TGTGCCAGCAAAAGGACAGGGGGCGCCTTCTACGAGCAGTACTTC
CASKRTGGAFYEQYF
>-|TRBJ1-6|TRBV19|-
TGTGCCAGTAGACCGACACGGAATTCACCCCTCCACTTT
CASRPTRNSPLHF
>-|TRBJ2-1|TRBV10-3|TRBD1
TGTGCCATCAGTGAATGGACAGGGGTAAATGAGCAGTTCTTC
CAISEWTGVNEQFF
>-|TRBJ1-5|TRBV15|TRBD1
TGTGCCACCAGCAGGACAGGGGGGGGAATAAATCAGCCCCAGCATTTT
CATSRTGGGINQPQHF
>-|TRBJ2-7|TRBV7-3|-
TGTGCCAGCAGCTTAACTAAAAACAGGGAGCAGTACTTC
CASSLTKNREQYF
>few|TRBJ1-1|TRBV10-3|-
TGTGCCATCAGTGGTTACGGGGGGCGCAGGCTAGGGACTGAAGCTTTCTTT
CAISGYGGRRLGTEAFF
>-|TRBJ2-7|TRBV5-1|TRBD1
TGCGCCAGCAGCGGGGGACAGGACTACGAGCAGTACTTC
CASSGGQDYEQYF
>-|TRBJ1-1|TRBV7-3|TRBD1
TGTGCCAGCAGCTCGTCAGGGGGCGAAGCTTTCTTT
CASSSSGGEAFF
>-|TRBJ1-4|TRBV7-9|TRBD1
TGTGCCATCCTCCCCGACAGGGGGCAAAATATTGAAAAACTGTTTTTT
CAILPDRGQNIEKLFF
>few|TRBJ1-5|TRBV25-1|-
TGTGCCAGCAGTGAAATATACCTAGATCAGCCCCAGCATTTT
CASSEIYLDQPQHF
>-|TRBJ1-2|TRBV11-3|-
TGTGCCAGCAGCTCGCCGGACAGCTTGTATGGCTACACCTTC
CASSSPDSLYGYTF